This TCR beta chain comes out of a study of T cell changes during pregnancy in multiple sclerosis. Generated by immunoSEQ multiplex PCR, the TCRdb table keeps only in-frame clones and is missing some. This table has over 50,000 clones, 88% appearing once. Germline CDR1 SGHDT, CDR2 YYEEEE. The CDR3 runs to 14 residues. The V end lost 0 bases, the J end lost 0 bases, and 6 bases lay between the germline ends. The source material was peripheral blood, sampled in the first trimester of pregnancy. The TCR was taken from a female donor with multiple sclerosis, enrolled in a pregnancy study. The chain employs TRBV5-6 and TRBJ1-2; a possible D gene is TRBD1 (5 bases). The CDR3 DNA reads TGTGCCAGCAGCTTGGAGACAGCTAACTATGGCTACACCTTC. Amino acids: CASSLETANYGYTF.